The 26 T cell receptor beta chains in this list originate from one sample, sequenced in a study of metastatic and nonmetastatic thyroid tumors. Thyroid surgery had not been preceded by any treatment in any patient. With MiXCR, TCRdb reprocessed the PCR reads. The table has approximately 14,000 clones, around 4% seen once; the top ten hold less than 30%. The sequenced material came from tumor tissue. Every receptor here comes from a female donor with papillary thyroid cancer or a benign thyroid nodule (not recorded which). Some clones in this sample may be carry-over from other donors' samples.

The chain recombines TRBV5-1 with TRBJ1-6; 10 bases are shared with TRBD1. Germline values: CDR1 SGHRS, CDR2 YFSETQ. The length of the CDR3 is 16 residues. The V gene end was trimmed by 0 bases and the J gene end by 9 bases; junction bases not matched to a gene: 6. DNA of the CDR3: TGCGCCAGCAGCTTGGCCGCGGGACAGGGGACTTCACCCCTCCACTTT. Amino acid sequence: CASSLAAGQGTSPLHF.

This clone was counted between two and nine times. The rearrangement uses TRBV6-1 and TRBJ2-3; D might be TRBD2 (5 bases). V lost 3 bases, J lost 6 bases, and 7 bases lay in between. The CDR3 extends over 12 amino acids. CDR1 and CDR2 from the germline V gene are MNHNS and SASEGT. The CDR3 DNA follows: TGTGCCAGCAGTGAGACGGGGGATACGCAGTATTTT. Its protein is CASSETGDTQYF.

This clone was seen more than once but under ten times. The chain employs TRBV6-1 and TRBJ2-2, with TRBD2 matching 9 bases. J was trimmed by 5 bases and V by 7 bases; bases with no gene match: 5. The CDR3 loop spans 14 amino acids. Germline V gene sequence: CDR1 MNHNS, CDR2 SASEGT. Written as DNA, the CDR3 is TGTGCCAGCATCTCCAGCGGGGGGACCGGGGAGCTGTTTTTT. Its translation is CASISSGGTGELFF.

V and J are TRBV5-1 and TRBJ2-2; 7 nucleotides align to TRBD2. Germline V gene lookup returns CDR1 SGHRS and CDR2 YFSETQ. This CDR3 has 15 residues. V trimming: 4 bases; J trimming: 4 bases; junction bases outside the gene matches: 7. In DNA, the CDR3 is TGCGCCAGCAGCCATACTAGCGACCCCACCGGGGAGCTGTTTTTT. Translating it yields CASSHTSDPTGELFF.

The rearrangement joins TRBV27 to TRBJ1-3; possible D gene TRBD1, 6 bases. The CDR3 extends over 15 amino acids. Trimming left V 6 bases short and J 0 bases short, with 12 bases between. CDR1 and CDR2 (germline): MNHEY, SMNVEV (reference sequence). The CDR3 coding sequence is TGTGCCAGCAGCCGACAGGCGTCCTCTGGAAACACCATATATTTT. Its protein product is CASSRQASSGNTIYF.

This clone turned up a few times. The V call is TRBV20-1, the J call TRBJ2-3; D unclear. The CDR3 contains 14 residues. Germline V CDR1 and CDR2: DFQATT, SNEGSKA (reference sequence). The V gene lost 3 bases and the J gene lost 3 bases, with 13 bases spanning the gap. CDR3 amino acids: CSASVSTLTDTQYF. Here the CDR3 DNA reads TGCAGTGCTAGTGTCTCGACCCTTACAGATACGCAGTATTTT.

The chain is built from TRBV20-1 and TRBJ2-7, with TRBD1 matching 7 bases. The CDR3 runs 15 residues. Looked up from germline, CDR1 is DFQATT and CDR2 is SNEGSKA (reference sequence). V trimming: 0 bases; J trimming: 4 bases; junction bases outside the gene matches: 9. CDR3 region: CSARDPTGAKYEQYF. The DNA for the CDR3 is TGCAGTGCTAGAGATCCTACAGGGGCTAAATACGAGCAGTACTTC.

This clone is medium-sized by share. The chain joins TRBV5-1 to TRBJ1-2, with TRBD1 matching over 8 bases. The length of the CDR3 is 12 residues. After removal of 7 bases from V and 4 bases from J, the junction contained 3 bases not matched to a gene. The V gene's germline CDR1 is SGHRS and CDR2 YFSETQ. This CDR3 is CASRQGLYGYTF. For the CDR3, the DNA is TGCGCCAGCCGACAGGGGCTCTATGGCTACACCTTC.

Worth noting for this clone: Possible read error: a much larger clone is one base away. The sample holds other DNA sequences that translate to the same CDR3. V and J are TRBV30 and TRBJ1-5; D not certain. This CDR3 is built from 13 residues. The germline CDR1 and CDR2 sequences are GTSNPN and SVGIG (reference sequence). The CDR3 coding sequence is TGTGCCTGGAGTAAACAGACAAATCAACCCCAGCATTTT. It yields the protein CAWSKQTNQPQHF.

This clone was detected a few times. The chain couples TRBV6-5 to TRBJ2-2; 9 positions agree with TRBD1. This CDR3 is built from 16 residues. V dropped 0 bases and J dropped 6; count of bases not matched to a gene: 5. Germline V gene data show CDR1 as MNHEY and CDR2 as SVGAGI. The CDR3 is CASSYSFDRGSGELFF. DNA of the CDR3: TGTGCCAGCAGTTACTCATTCGACAGGGGGTCCGGGGAGCTGTTTTTT.

The gene calls are TRBV10-3 and TRBJ2-2, with D uncertain. This CDR3 region has 15 residues. Trimming left V 4 bases short and J 0 bases short, with 9 bases between. Germline values: CDR1 ENHRY, CDR2 SYGVKD. The CDR3 sequence: CAISGLGSNTGELFF. The CDR3, as DNA: TGTGCCATCAGTGGGTTGGGTTCGAACACCGGGGAGCTGTTTTTT.

This chain connects TRBV9 to TRBJ2-1; D gene ambiguous. CDR3 length equals 15 residues. Trimming removed 0 bases at V and 2 bases at J, with 9 bases between. CDR1 is SGDLS and CDR2 is YYNGEE in the germline V gene. In DNA, the CDR3 is TGTGCCAGCAGCGTAGTTGAGTCCCCCTACAATGAGCAGTTCTTC. It translates to CASSVVESPYNEQFF. Full variable domain (missing parts from reference TRBV9 and TRBJ2-1): DSGVTQTPKHLITATGQRVTLRCSPRSGDLSVYWYQQSLDQGLQFLIQYYNGEERAKGNILERFSAQQFPDLHSELNLSSLELGDSALYFCASSVVESPYNEQFFGPGTRLTVL.

This clone was seen a few times. J is TRBJ2-2 and V is TRBV15, with 7 bases identical to TRBD2. CDR3 size: 14 residues. From germline, CDR1 is LNHNV and CDR2 YYDKDF (reference sequence). Trimming at V came to 0 bases and at J to 7 bases, leaving 2 bases not matched to a gene. This CDR3 is CATSRDRGGGELFF. CDR3 DNA: TGTGCCACCAGCAGAGACCGCGGGGGCGGGGAGCTGTTTTTT.

This clone turned up a few times. The V call is TRBV14, the J call TRBJ2-7, with D unclear. This CDR3 spans 14 amino acids. Trimming shortened V by 0 bases and J by 2 bases, and 8 bases separated the two germline ends. Germline CDR1 SGHDN, CDR2 FVKESK. The CDR3 DNA reads TGTGCCAGCAGCCAAGAGAGGAGAACCTACGAGCAGTACTTC. Its translation: CASSQERRTYEQYF.

The gene calls are TRBV20-1 and TRBJ2-1; 8 bases line up with TRBD2. The trim removed 1 base at V and 8 bases at J, leaving 10 bases unmatched. This CDR3 spans 15 amino acids. The germline V gene encodes CDR1 DFQATT and CDR2 SNEGSKA (reference sequence). The CDR3 nucleotides read TGCAGTGCTAGAGCTGCGGGACTCGGGGGGGATGAGCAGTTCTTC. This translates into CSARAAGLGGDEQFF.

The rearrangement uses TRBV28 and TRBJ1-1; D gene ambiguous. The germline V gene has CDR1 MDHEN and CDR2 SYDVKM. This CDR3 comprises 17 residues. V lost 2 bases and J 0 bases, leaving 16 bases between the germline ends. The CDR3, as DNA: TGTGCCAGCAGTTTACCGAGAAGACTCGACCTGAACACTGAAGCTTTCTTT. Protein: CASSLPRRLDLNTEAFF.

This clone was picked up a small number of times. This chain joins TRBV19 and TRBJ1-5; 8 positions agree with TRBD1. J was trimmed by 7 bases and V by 0 bases; bases with no gene match: 2. CDR1 and CDR2 from the germline V gene are LNHDA and SQIVND (reference sequence). CDR3 length equals 14 residues. Written as DNA, the CDR3 is TGTGCCAGTAGTATAGACCACAGGGGGCAGCCCCAGCATTTT. Protein product: CASSIDHRGQPQHF.

This clone was counted a few times. The chain employs TRBV20-1 and TRBJ1-5; D might be TRBD1 (6 bases). Germline CDR1 DFQATT, CDR2 SNEGSKA (reference sequence). V was pared by 1 base and J by 4 bases, with 11 bases between. The CDR3 spans 14 residues. The CDR3 bases are TGCAGTGCTAGAGGGGGGCCACCTAATCAGCCCCAGCATTTT. Translated, it gives CSARGGPPNQPQHF.

J is TRBJ2-7 and V is TRBV27; TRBD1 agrees at 8 bases. The CDR3 is made up of 14 amino acids. The trim removed 6 bases at V and 2 bases at J, leaving 6 bases unmatched. Germline loops: CDR1 MNHEY, CDR2 SMNVEV (reference sequence). CDR3 nucleotides: TGTGCCAGCAGCACGGACAGGGCCGCCTACGAGCAGTACTTC. This codes for CASSTDRAAYEQYF.

This clone was observed a few times. The CDR3 sequence is CASSPQGESPLHF. CDR3 bases: TGTGCCAGCAGCCCCCAAGGGGAATCACCCCTCCACTTT. The J gene is TRBJ1-6, the V gene TRBV9; a possible D gene is TRBD1 (5 bases). This CDR3 region has 13 residues. Germline CDR1 reads SGDLS; CDR2 reads YYNGEE. With 4 bases removed from V and 10 bases from J, the gap between germline ends came to 12 bases.

The chain has TRBV30 and TRBJ1-1; a possible D gene is TRBD1 (5 bases). CDR1 is GTSNPN and CDR2 is SVGIG in the germline V gene (reference sequence). V was clipped by 2 bases and J by 6 bases, with 10 bases between them. The CDR3 is made up of 12 amino acids. CDR3 coding DNA: TGTGCCTGGAGTAAGGAAGGGGCTGAAGCTTTCTTT. Translating it yields CAWSKEGAEAFF.

This clone was picked up many times. The gene calls are TRBV6-4 and TRBJ2-1; TRBD2 aligns across 8 bases. The germline gives CDR1 MRHNA, CDR2 SNTAGT. V trimming: 2 bases; J trimming: 8 bases; junction bases outside the gene matches: 11. The CDR3 sequence is 16 residues long. For the CDR3, the DNA is TGTGCCAGCAGTGACAGGGGTAGCGGGATGGTCGATGAGCAGTTCTTC. This translates into CASSDRGSGMVDEQFF.

In nucleotides, the CDR3 is TGTGCCACCAGCAGAAGACACCCCGGGTACGAGCAGTACTTC. It encodes CATSRRHPGYEQYF. The chain employs TRBV15 and TRBJ2-7; D call uncertain. Germline CDR1 is LNHNV and CDR2 is YYDKDF (reference sequence). The CDR3 is made up of 14 amino acids. Trimming pared 2 bases from V and 4 bases from J, leaving 12 bases between.

This clone was counted only a few times. The J gene is TRBJ2-7, the V gene TRBV6-4, with D maybe TRBD1 (5 bases). The CDR3 length is 14 residues. The germline gives CDR1 MRHNA, CDR2 SNTAGT. V lost 6 bases and J lost 6, with 18 bases in between. The CDR3 DNA follows: TGTGCCAGCAGAATGACAGCCATGGTTCCCGAGCAGTACGTC. Its protein is CASRMTAMVPEQYV.

The genes are TRBV28 and TRBJ2-3; TRBD2 matches 8 bases. The CDR3 extends over 16 amino acids. V dropped 4 bases and J dropped 5; count of bases not matched to a gene: 11. The germline V gene encodes CDR1 MDHEN and CDR2 SYDVKM. This chain's CDR3 is CASSSLSGTARDTQYF. Here the CDR3 DNA reads TGTGCCAGCAGTTCGCTTAGCGGGACCGCTAGAGATACGCAGTATTTT.

This clone has more than one count but fewer than ten. J is TRBJ2-7 and V is TRBV10-2; D not certain. In germline, CDR1 is WSHSY, CDR2 SAAADI. V gave up 3 bases and J gave up 1 base, with 7 bases separating them. The CDR3 sequence is 13 residues long. This CDR3 reads CASSDGMSYEQYF. The CDR3 bases are TGCGCCAGCAGTGACGGCATGTCCTACGAGCAGTACTTC.